This entry describes one T cell receptor beta chain. Authors' data handling: Reference gene primer amplification in the assay estimated nucleated cell counts. Produced via immunoSEQ multiplex PCR; TCRdb's table is partial and in-frame only. The V and J calls and clone size come from that table; D and trimming were worked out from the DNA. Of 95,000 to 110,000 clones listed, about 90% were seen once; the top ten hold 6.2%. The data are from a study of blood T cell repertoires in COVID-19. This CDR3 has 15 residues. CDR1 and CDR2 (germline): LNHNV, YYDKDF (reference sequence). Losses at the gene ends were 5 bases for V and 0 bases for J; bases not matched to a gene: 4.

The sequencing sample was made of peripheral blood. The rearrangement joins TRBV15 to TRBJ1-1, with 9 bases matching TRBD1. The TCR was taken from a human donor in a cohort sampled during active COVID-19. CDR3: CATSSGQGMNTEAFF. The CDR3 bases are TGTGCCACCAGCTCCGGACAGGGGATGAACACTGAAGCTTTCTTT.